Below are 9 T cell receptor beta chains sequenced from a single sample in a study of blood T cell repertoires in COVID-19. TCRdb keeps only in-frame clones here, not all; method: immunoSEQ multiplex PCR. The sample lists about 240,000 clones, 82% occurring once. Specimen: peripheral blood. The receptors were gathered from a woman aged 80 or older with COVID-19, enrolled during active disease.

V gene TRBV18 combines with J gene TRBJ2-5; D call uncertain. CDR1 and CDR2 (germline): KGHSH, LQKENI. Between the trimmed V and J ends, which lost 0 bases and 0 bases, there was a span of 11 bases. This CDR3 has 16 amino acids. The CDR3 nucleotides are TGTGCCAGCTCACCACCCACAGCTCAGTACCAAGAGACCCAGTACTTC. Translating it yields CASSPPTAQYQETQYF.

The chain has TRBV9 and TRBJ2-5; TRBD1 aligns across 8 bases. Germline loops: CDR1 SGDLS, CDR2 YYNGEE. There are 16 residues in the CDR3. Unmatched junction bases numbered 10, after V lost 4 bases and J lost 2 bases. The CDR3 sequence: CASSPRQGSHQETQYF. The CDR3 nucleotides are TGTGCCAGCAGCCCTCGACAGGGGAGTCATCAAGAGACCCAGTACTTC.

This rearrangement joins TRBV6-6 to TRBJ2-6; 7 bases fit TRBD2. V dropped 5 bases and J dropped 1; count of bases not matched to a gene: 8. Germline CDR1 is MNHNY and CDR2 is SVGAGI (reference sequence). The CDR3 consists of 17 residues. This CDR3 is CASSLKGRGSGANVLTF. CDR3 bases: TGTGCCAGCAGTCTGAAGGGGCGGGGGTCTGGGGCCAACGTCCTGACTTTC.

The V call is TRBV6-6, the J call TRBJ1-2; D is unclear. V dropped 6 bases and J dropped 3 bases, with 11 bases sitting between them. The CDR3 length is 13 residues. The germline CDR1 and CDR2 sequences are MNHNY and SVGAGI (reference sequence). CDR3 in amino acids: CASSLRSHYGYTF. The CDR3 DNA sequence: TGTGCCAGCAGCTTACGTAGTCACTATGGCTACACCTTC.

On this clone: Additional DNA sequences in this sample encode the identical CDR3. The chain couples TRBV7-3 to TRBJ1-1; D may be TRBD1 (5 bases). Between the trimmed V and J ends, which lost 6 bases and 5 bases, there was a span of 13 bases. There are 13 residues in the CDR3. CDR1 and CDR2 (germline): SGHTA, FQGTGA. The CDR3 DNA follows: TGTGCCAGCAGTTACCAGGGTGGGACTGAAGCTTTCTTT. As protein: CASSYQGGTEAFF. Drawing the rest from reference TRBV7-3 and TRBJ1-1, the complete variable domain is GAGVSQTPSNKVTEKGKYVELRCDPISGHTALYWYRQSLGQGPEFLIYFQGTGAADDSGLPNDRFFAVRPEGSVSTLKIQRTERGDSAVYLCASSYQGGTEAFFGQGTRLTVV.

This chain uses TRBV6-5 with TRBJ1-4; 7 bases line up with TRBD1. Germline loops: CDR1 MNHEY, CDR2 SVGAGI. This CDR3 comprises 16 residues. The junction had 8 bases not matched to a gene; V was cut back by 4 bases and J by 3 bases. CDR3 residues: CASSWDRSRANEKLFF. CDR3 nucleotide sequence: TGTGCCAGCAGTTGGGACAGAAGTAGGGCTAATGAAAAACTGTTTTTT.

This clone occurred once. The V call is TRBV11-3, the J call TRBJ2-1, with 12 bases lining up with TRBD2. Germline V CDR1 and CDR2: SGHNT, YENEEA. V lost 3 bases to trimming and J lost 7 bases; unmatched junction nucleotides: 1. This CDR3 spans 14 amino acids. Written as DNA, the CDR3 is TGTGCCAGCAGCTTGACTAGCGGGAGAAATGAGCAGTTCTTC. Amino acid sequence: CASSLTSGRNEQFF.

This chain uses TRBV30 with TRBJ1-5, with no clear D. The CDR3 has 14 residues. Germline values: CDR1 GTSNPN, CDR2 SVGIG (reference sequence). V lost 0 bases and J lost 2, with 8 bases in between. The CDR3 bases are TGTGCCTGGAGTGTACAAAACGGCAATCAGCCCCAGCATTTT. Encoded protein: CAWSVQNGNQPQHF.

The J gene is TRBJ1-2, the V gene TRBV30, with D uncertain. The CDR3 spans 14 residues. From germline, CDR1 is GTSNPN and CDR2 SVGIG (reference sequence). V was trimmed by 3 bases and J by 3 bases, leaving 14 bases between them. CDR3 nucleotides: TGTGCCTGGAGAGAGCCCACCGTCTACTATGGCTACACCTTC. Its protein product is CAWREPTVYYGYTF.